The 18 T cell receptor beta chains below were found in one sample sequenced in a study. From the RT-PCR reads, TCRdb called clonotypes with MiXCR, one entry per CDR3 protein. The profile covers about 680,000 distinct CDR3 sequences, with 14% appearing a single time and 3.6% taken by the ten largest. Sequencing used memory CD4+ T cells from blood. These receptors all stem from a female donor in good health, serving as a healthy control.

The chain is built from TRBV5-1 and TRBJ2-1, with a weak D call TRBD2 (5 bases). CDR1 is SGHRS, CDR2 YFSETQ, per germline. The CDR3 consists of 14 residues. Trimming stripped 2 bases from V and 5 bases from J, with 11 bases between. The CDR3 sequence is CASSLREPDNEQFF. As DNA, the CDR3 is TGCGCCAGCAGCTTAAGGGAGCCGGACAATGAGCAGTTCTTC.

The chain combines TRBV5-1 with TRBJ2-3; D is uncertain. From germline, CDR1 is SGHRS and CDR2 YFSETQ. CDR3 size: 14 residues. V was pared by 0 bases and J by 2 bases, with 7 bases between. CDR3 amino acids: CASSLVVTTDTQYF. The CDR3 DNA is TGCGCCAGCAGCTTGGTGGTGACCACAGATACGCAGTATTTT.

The rearrangement links TRBV27 to TRBJ2-2, with a possible D match to TRBD2 (6 bases). V lost 9 bases and J 4 bases, leaving 18 bases between the germline ends. The CDR3 covers 15 residues. CDR1 MNHEY and CDR2 SMNVEV come from the germline V gene (reference sequence). CDR3 residues: CASSLRGSTTGELFF. DNA of the CDR3: TGTGCCAGTTCTTTGCGGGGCTCTACCACCGGGGAGCTGTTTTTT.

This sequence joins TRBV30 and TRBJ1-2, with 10 positions matching TRBD1. Germline V lookup: CDR1 GTSNPN, CDR2 SVGIG (reference sequence). The CDR3 consists of 15 residues. Trimming at V came to 3 bases and at J to 4 bases, leaving 8 bases not matched to a gene. CDR3 sequence reads: CAWSPPDRGSYGYTF. CDR3 nucleotide sequence: TGTGCCTGGAGCCCCCCGGACAGGGGGAGCTATGGCTACACCTTC.

This clonotype was seen ten or more times. The V and J genes are TRBV20-1 and TRBJ2-1, with D perhaps given as TRBD1 or TRBD2 (7 bases each). V shed 8 bases and J shed 0 bases, with 14 bases lying between them. This CDR3 is built from 14 residues. From germline, CDR1 is DFQATT and CDR2 SNEGSKA (reference sequence). The CDR3 here is CSSPGGASYNEQFF. As DNA, the CDR3 is TGCAGTTCTCCAGGGGGGGCCTCCTACAATGAGCAGTTCTTC.

This clonotype came up many times. The chain has TRBV28 and TRBJ2-7; no reliable D call. V was cut by 4 bases and J by 3 bases, with 4 bases left in between. This CDR3 region has 11 residues. Germline assignment: CDR1 MDHEN and CDR2 SYDVKM. CDR3 sequence: CASSSLYEQYF. CDR3 sequence (DNA): TGTGCCAGCAGTTCTCTCTACGAGCAGTACTTC.

The chain couples TRBV28 to TRBJ2-7; 10 nucleotides align to TRBD1. Germline CDR1 reads MDHEN; CDR2 reads SYDVKM. The CDR3 runs to 14 residues. After removal of 5 bases from V and 3 bases from J, the junction contained 4 bases not matched to a gene. CDR3: CASSIRDRGYEQYF. CDR3 sequence (DNA): TGTGCCAGCAGTATCCGGGACAGGGGCTACGAGCAGTACTTC.

This clonotype has a handful of counts. V gene TRBV6-6 combines with J gene TRBJ2-6; 7 positions match TRBD1. Trimming at V came to 1 base and at J to 0 bases, leaving 3 bases not matched to a gene. The CDR3 covers 17 residues. In germline, CDR1 is MNHNY, CDR2 SVGAGI (reference sequence). In DNA form, the CDR3 reads TGTGCCAGCAGTTACTTGGGGGACAGCTCTGGGGCCAACGTCCTGACTTTC. The encoded protein is CASSYLGDSSGANVLTF.

The CDR3 region is CSATGGRVSTEAFF. The DNA of the CDR3 is TGCAGTGCTACGGGCGGCAGGGTATCCACTGAAGCTTTCTTT. This chain uses TRBV20-1 with TRBJ1-1; a weak D match, TRBD1 (5 bases). The ends were cut back, 4 bases at V and 4 bases at J, with 16 bases in the middle. The CDR3 is 14 amino acids. Germline V lookup: CDR1 DFQATT, CDR2 SNEGSKA (reference sequence).

This clonotype was counted between two and nine times. V and J are TRBV9 and TRBJ1-4; no clear D gene. V was clipped by 3 bases and J by 5 bases, with 8 bases between them. The germline CDR1 and CDR2 sequences are SGDLS and YYNGEE. The CDR3 runs to 13 residues. In nucleotides, the CDR3 is TGTGCCAGCAGCGCCCCGGCCAATGAAAAACTGTTTTTT. Protein product: CASSAPANEKLFF. The full variable domain, rest sourced from reference TRBV9 and TRBJ1-4, is DSGVTQTPKHLITATGQRVTLRCSPRSGDLSVYWYQQSLDQGLQFLIQYYNGEERAKGNILERFSAQQFPDLHSELNLSSLELGDSALYFCASSAPANEKLFFGSGTQLSVL.

This clonotype was observed at least ten times. This sequence joins TRBV7-2 and TRBJ2-7; unclear D gene. V lost 5 bases to trimming and J lost 5 bases, with 16 bases between them. The CDR3 consists of 14 residues. CDR1 is SGHTA and CDR2 is FQGNSA in the germline V gene. CDR3 in amino acids: CASSPVRSLHEQYF. The DNA for the CDR3 is TGTGCCAGCAGCCCCGTTAGGAGTTTGCACGAGCAGTACTTC.

This clonotype was seen just once. The chain recombines TRBV27 with TRBJ2-7, with D perhaps matching TRBD2 (6 bases). The CDR3 runs to 15 residues. V lost 5 bases and J lost 9, with 23 bases in between. Per the germline V gene, CDR1 is MNHEY and CDR2 is SMNVEV (reference sequence). This chain's CDR3 is CASSPELAVVGRQYF. In nucleotides, the CDR3 is TGTGCCAGCAGTCCTGAACTAGCTGTAGTTGGTCGGCAGTACTTC.

This clonotype was detected a few times. The chain recombines TRBV7-9 with TRBJ1-1, with D possibly TRBD1 on 6 matching bases. The CDR3 sequence is 15 residues long. Deletions cut 5 bases from V and 0 bases from J, with 13 bases between. The V gene's germline CDR1 is SEHNR and CDR2 FQNEAQ (reference sequence). The CDR3 region is CASSRWDTLNTEAFF. For the CDR3, the DNA is TGTGCCAGCAGCCGATGGGACACGCTGAACACTGAAGCTTTCTTT.

This clonotype occurred a few times. The J gene is TRBJ2-7, the V gene TRBV28, with TRBD2 as a possible D gene (5 bases). The CDR3 is 13 amino acids. Looked up from germline, CDR1 is MDHEN and CDR2 is SYDVKM. With 8 bases removed from V and 3 bases from J, the gap between germline ends came to 14 bases. The CDR3 is CASLRAPRYEQYF. The CDR3 coding sequence is TGTGCCAGCCTGAGGGCCCCTCGCTACGAGCAGTACTTC.

The table lists this clonotype with a few counts. CDR3 sequence: CSVSGQGGGNEQFF. In nucleotides, the CDR3 is TGCAGCGTTTCTGGACAGGGAGGCGGCAATGAGCAGTTCTTC. The chain has TRBV29-1 and TRBJ2-1, with 8 bases aligning to TRBD1. Germline V gene lookup returns CDR1 SQVTM and CDR2 ANQGSEA. The CDR3 has 14 residues. V lost 5 bases, J lost 6 bases, and 9 bases stayed unmatched.

The V gene is TRBV6-6, the J gene TRBJ2-3; D is possibly TRBD1 or TRBD2 (7 bases each). Germline V gene sequence: CDR1 MNHNY, CDR2 SVGAGI (reference sequence). The CDR3 spans 16 residues. Trimming removed 7 bases at V and 3 bases at J, with 20 bases between. CDR3 nucleotides: TGTGCCAGCACGGTCAGGGGGAGGGCCGCAACAGATACGCAGTATTTT. Translated: CASTVRGRAATDTQYF.

The chain recombines TRBV19 with TRBJ1-4; TRBD1 matches 9 bases. V was clipped by 7 bases and J by 4 bases; unmatched bases: 10. CDR1 is LNHDA and CDR2 is SQIVND in the germline V gene (reference sequence). The CDR3 runs to 16 residues. CDR3 loop: CASKEGTGTGNEKLFF. The DNA of the CDR3 is TGTGCCAGTAAGGAAGGGACAGGGACTGGTAATGAAAAACTGTTTTTT.

This clonotype was picked up a small number of times. The chain combines TRBV28 with TRBJ2-7; TRBD2 is a possible D gene (5 bases). The germline gives CDR1 MDHEN, CDR2 SYDVKM. The CDR3 totals 12 residues. V was trimmed by 7 bases and J by 2 bases, leaving 9 bases between them. Here the CDR3 DNA reads TGTGCCAGCACCGGGGAACCCTACGAGCAGTACTTC. Its translation: CASTGEPYEQYF.